Presented here are 25 T cell receptor beta chains from one specimen sequenced in a study of regulatory T cells in long-lasting Graves disease. Through Arm-PCR of CDR3 regions and iRepertoire HTBI primers, TCR beta libraries were built. TCRdb reanalysed the multiplex PCR reads using MiXCR and keeps one entry per CDR3 protein. The table shows roughly 500,000 distinct CDR3 sequences, with under 25% occurring only once. Time point reported: persistent/refractory GD, antithyroid drugs over 5 years with positive TRAb. Extracted PBMC RNA gave rise to the TCR library. Sequencing was performed on peripheral blood mononuclear cells (PBMCs), taken when the disease was refractory, from a patient treated with antithyroid drugs. Receptors originate from a female donor with Graves disease.

The chain recombines TRBV5-1 with TRBJ1-2; tentatively, D is TRBD1 (5 bases). V lost 0 bases, J lost 5 bases, and 14 bases lay in between. The CDR3 is 15 amino acids. Germline V gene lookup returns CDR1 SGHRS and CDR2 YFSETQ. In DNA form, the CDR3 reads TGCGCCAGCAGCTTGGCCGGCGGGACTTTTTATGGCTACACCTTC. This gives the protein CASSLAGGTFYGYTF.

V and J are TRBV20-1 and TRBJ1-1; a weak D match, TRBD1 (6 bases). Trimming left V 1 base short and J 2 bases short, with 8 bases between. Germline values: CDR1 DFQATT, CDR2 SNEGSKA (reference sequence). The CDR3 has 13 residues. CDR3 nucleotide sequence: TGCAGTGCTAGAGGGGGGACAAACACTGAAGCTTTCTTT. This gives the protein CSARGGTNTEAFF.

This clonotype was seen ten or more times. The J gene is TRBJ2-7, the V gene TRBV20-1; 7 bases align to TRBD2. With 2 bases clipped from V and 6 bases from J, the junction kept 13 bases outside the gene matches. The germline gives CDR1 DFQATT, CDR2 SNEGSKA (reference sequence). The CDR3 runs to 15 residues. CDR3 sequence (DNA): TGCAGTGCTAGACCCCCAGGGAGGGCGAGTACCGAGCAGTACTTC. This translates into CSARPPGRASTEQYF.

The chain uses TRBV19 and TRBJ1-1, with D hard to call. V gave up 6 bases and J gave up 1 base, with 12 bases separating them. The CDR3 is 14 residues long. CDR1 LNHDA and CDR2 SQIVND come from the germline V gene (reference sequence). This chain's CDR3 is CASRNGGGNTEAFF. The CDR3 DNA sequence: TGTGCCAGTAGAAACGGTGGTGGGAACACTGAAGCTTTCTTT. The complete variable domain, with remaining parts taken from reference TRBV19 and TRBJ1-1, reads DGGITQSPKYLFRKEGQNVTLSCEQNLNHDAMYWYRQDPGQGLRLIYYSQIVNDFQKGDIAEGYSVSREKKESFPLTVTSAQKNPTAFYLCASRNGGGNTEAFFGQGTRLTVV.

There are many counts of this clonotype. The rearrangement links TRBV7-2 to TRBJ1-1; D is undetermined. CDR3 length: 12 amino acids. Germline-derived CDR1 and CDR2 are SGHTA and FQGNSA. The ends were cut back, 1 base at V and 8 bases at J, with 8 bases in the middle. The CDR3 spells CASSLGTPEAFF. For the CDR3, the DNA is TGTGCCAGCAGCTTAGGAACACCAGAAGCTTTCTTT.

This clonotype has ten or more counts. The rearrangement links TRBV2 to TRBJ2-7, with 13 bases lining up with TRBD2. CDR3 length equals 15 residues. Trimming at V came to 6 bases and at J to 3 bases, leaving 5 bases not matched to a gene. Germline V gives CDR1 SNHLY, CDR2 FYNNEI. For the CDR3, the DNA is TGTGCCAGCAGGGGAGGGACTAGCGGGATCTACGAGCAGTACTTC. Its protein is CASRGGTSGIYEQYF.

This clonotype has only a few counts. The chain combines TRBV20-1 with TRBJ2-3; 7 bases fit TRBD2. CDR1 is DFQATT, CDR2 SNEGSKA, per germline (reference sequence). This CDR3 is 16 amino acids long. CDR3 in amino acids: CRARSGVVLGTDTQYF. Written as DNA, the CDR3 is TGCAGGGCAAGGAGCGGGGTGGTCCTAGGCACAGATACGCAGTATTTT.

The chain joins TRBV7-8 to TRBJ2-7, with 8 positions matching TRBD1. From germline, CDR1 is SGHVS and CDR2 FQNEAQ. Trimming at V came to 1 base and at J to 6 bases, leaving 8 bases not matched to a gene. This CDR3 is built from 15 residues. The CDR3 DNA reads as TGTGCCAGCAGCTTAGGGACAGGGCTAGTCACCGAGCAGTACTTC. Translation: CASSLGTGLVTEQYF.

This clonotype was picked up many times. This sequence joins TRBV12-3 or TRBV12-4 and TRBJ2-7, with D tentatively TRBD2 (5 bases). The CDR3 sequence is 14 residues long. The V end was cut by 3 bases, the J end by 5 bases, with 14 bases between. The CDR3 region is CASSFGELDDEQYF. The CDR3 DNA follows: TGTGCCAGCAGTTTCGGGGAGTTGGATGACGAGCAGTACTTC.

This clonotype turned up a few times. This chain connects TRBV7-2 to TRBJ1-6; tentatively, D is TRBD1 (5 bases). Germline CDR1 is SGHTA and CDR2 is FQGNSA. V gave up 1 base and J gave up 10 bases, with 17 bases separating them. The CDR3 consists of 16 residues. The CDR3 is CASSLDLQGGGSPLHF. CDR3 DNA sequence: TGTGCCAGCAGCTTAGACCTCCAGGGAGGAGGGTCACCCCTCCACTTT. The full variable domain, with the rest looked up from reference TRBV7-2 and TRBJ1-6, is GAGVSQSPSNKVTEKGKDVELRCDPISGHTALYWYRQSLGQGLEFLIYFQGNSAPDKSGLPSDRFSAERTGGSVSTLTIQRTQQEDSAVYLCASSLDLQGGGSPLHFGNGTRLTVT.

This clonotype was observed at least ten times. The rearrangement uses TRBV28 and TRBJ1-6; possibly TRBD1 for D (5 bases). The CDR3 has 16 amino acids. The germline gives CDR1 MDHEN, CDR2 SYDVKM. V was clipped by 5 bases and J by 10 bases, with 21 bases between them. This CDR3 reads CASSPTGTLRGSPLHF. The DNA of the CDR3 is TGTGCCAGCAGTCCTACCGGGACCCTCCGGGGGTCACCCCTCCACTTT.

The V gene is TRBV4-1, the J gene TRBJ1-6; the D is unclear. Trimming pared 0 bases from V and 12 bases from J, leaving 12 bases between. There are 14 residues in the CDR3. Germline values: CDR1 MGHRA, CDR2 YSYEKL. As DNA, the CDR3 is TGCGCCAGCAGCCAAGAGTATAGAGAGGAACCCCTCCACTTT. The encoded protein is CASSQEYREEPLHF.

This clonotype was recorded many times. The chain carries TRBV28 and TRBJ2-5; possible D gene TRBD1, 5 bases. The CDR3 has 13 residues. Germline CDR1 and CDR2: MDHEN and SYDVKM. Trimming took off 8 bases at V and 4 bases at J, with 14 bases between the two ends. CDR3 coding DNA: TGTGCCAGCCGTGAAGGGGTAGGAGAGACCCAGTACTTC. Translation gives CASREGVGETQYF.

This clonotype was observed a few times. The V and J genes are TRBV7-2 and TRBJ2-7; possible D gene TRBD1, 7 bases. The V gene lost 7 bases and the J gene lost 6 bases, with 16 bases spanning the gap. Germline CDR1 and CDR2: SGHTA and FQGNSA. The length of the CDR3 is 13 residues. CDR3 loop: CASIIGGGREQYF. In DNA, the CDR3 is TGTGCCAGCATCATAGGAGGGGGCCGCGAGCAGTACTTC.

This clonotype was recorded many times. For the CDR3, the DNA is TGTGCCACCAATGCGCTACAGCACAACACCGGGGAGCTGTTTTTT. This sequence encodes CATNALQHNTGELFF. The chain joins TRBV28 to TRBJ2-2; D gene unclear. Germline loops: CDR1 MDHEN, CDR2 SYDVKM. CDR3 length: 15 amino acids. The germline V and J ends were trimmed by 10 bases and 2 bases, with 17 bases remaining between them.

The table lists this clonotype with many counts. This chain joins TRBV12-5 and TRBJ2-5; D is ambiguous. The CDR3 is 14 amino acids. V lost 0 bases to trimming and J lost 5 bases, with 10 bases between them. Germline V gives CDR1 LGHNT, CDR2 FRNRAP. CDR3 loop: CASGLVWARETQYF. The CDR3 coding sequence is TGTGCTAGTGGTTTGGTTTGGGCCCGGGAGACCCAGTACTTC.

About this clonotype itself: One base away lies a much larger clone, so this may be a sequencing read error. CDR3: CACSRQGAENEKLFF. The CDR3 bases are TGTGCCTGCAGTAGACAGGGTGCAGAGAATGAAAAACTGTTTTTT. This rearrangement joins TRBV27 to TRBJ1-4; 7 bases agree with TRBD1. Germline CDR1 and CDR2: MNHEY and SMNVEV (reference sequence). The CDR3 loop spans 15 amino acids.

This clonotype was observed many times. CDR3 sequence reads: CASSTHQETQYF. For the CDR3, the DNA is TGTGCCAGCAGCACCCACCAAGAGACCCAGTACTTC. This rearrangement joins TRBV9 to TRBJ2-5, with no clear D. CDR1 and CDR2 from the germline V gene are SGDLS and YYNGEE. The CDR3 consists of 12 residues. V shed 4 bases and J shed 0 bases, with 4 bases lying between them.

The sample holds many counts of this clonotype. V gene TRBV12-3 or TRBV12-4 combines with J gene TRBJ2-7; 9 nucleotides line up with TRBD1. Trimming at V came to 6 bases and at J to 5 bases, leaving 11 bases not matched to a gene. The CDR3 contains 15 residues. The chain's CDR3 is CASSQAGTGSHEQYF. The CDR3 DNA reads TGTGCCAGCAGCCAAGCCGGGACAGGGTCACACGAGCAGTACTTC.

This clonotype was counted at least ten times. The V gene is TRBV5-5, the J gene TRBJ2-5; either TRBD1 or TRBD2 may supply D (5 bases each). Per germline, CDR1 SGHKS and CDR2 YYEKEE (reference sequence). This CDR3 is 15 amino acids long. Trimming shortened V by 4 bases and J by 5 bases, and 18 bases separated the two germline ends. The CDR3 protein is CASSVRDAGRETQYF. The CDR3 coding sequence is TGTGCCAGCAGCGTCCGGGACGCGGGCAGGGAGACCCAGTACTTC.

This clonotype has only a few counts. V is TRBV11-2 and J is TRBJ2-7; the D is unclear. Germline assignment: CDR1 SGHAT and CDR2 FQNNGV. The CDR3 covers 15 residues. V dropped 1 base and J dropped 2 bases, with 12 bases sitting between them. CDR3 DNA: TGTGCCAGCAGCTTAGCGGGCCCAGCTGCCTACGAGCAGTACTTC. Translation gives CASSLAGPAAYEQYF.

The gene calls are TRBV19 and TRBJ1-2; D may be TRBD1 (5 bases). Between the trimmed V and J ends, which lost 7 bases and 4 bases, there was a span of 16 bases. Germline values: CDR1 LNHDA, CDR2 SQIVND (reference sequence). This CDR3 region has 14 residues. This CDR3 is CASTPEGVSYGYTF. CDR3 coding DNA: TGTGCCAGTACCCCCGAAGGGGTTTCCTATGGCTACACCTTC. The full variable domain, its missing parts supplied by reference TRBV19 and TRBJ1-2, is DGGITQSPKYLFRKEGQNVTLSCEQNLNHDAMYWYRQDPGQGLRLIYYSQIVNDFQKGDIAEGYSVSREKKESFPLTVTSAQKNPTAFYLCASTPEGVSYGYTFGSGTRLTVV.

This clonotype showed up many times. CDR3 bases: TGTGCCAGCAGTTTGGGGTCTAACTATGGCTACACCTTC. Its protein product is CASSLGSNYGYTF. The chain carries TRBV28 and TRBJ1-2; unclear D gene. Per germline, CDR1 MDHEN and CDR2 SYDVKM. The CDR3 has 13 residues. Trimming stripped 3 bases from V and 0 bases from J, with 5 bases between.

The chain has TRBV20-1 and TRBJ1-1, with a weak D call TRBD1 (6 bases). Germline V gene sequence: CDR1 DFQATT, CDR2 SNEGSKA (reference sequence). V was clipped by 5 bases and J by 1 base, with 8 bases between them. The CDR3 covers 12 residues. CDR3 region: CSAAQGNTEAFF. The DNA for the CDR3 is TGCAGTGCTGCACAGGGGAACACTGAAGCTTTCTTT.

The J gene is TRBJ1-2, the V gene TRBV7-9; D call uncertain. Germline CDR1 reads SEHNR; CDR2 reads FQNEAQ (reference sequence). V was clipped by 2 bases and J by 3 bases, with 10 bases between them. The CDR3 is 14 amino acids. The CDR3 DNA reads TGTGCCAGCAGCTTACAAGAGTTAGACTATGGCTACACCTTC. It is translated as CASSLQELDYGYTF.